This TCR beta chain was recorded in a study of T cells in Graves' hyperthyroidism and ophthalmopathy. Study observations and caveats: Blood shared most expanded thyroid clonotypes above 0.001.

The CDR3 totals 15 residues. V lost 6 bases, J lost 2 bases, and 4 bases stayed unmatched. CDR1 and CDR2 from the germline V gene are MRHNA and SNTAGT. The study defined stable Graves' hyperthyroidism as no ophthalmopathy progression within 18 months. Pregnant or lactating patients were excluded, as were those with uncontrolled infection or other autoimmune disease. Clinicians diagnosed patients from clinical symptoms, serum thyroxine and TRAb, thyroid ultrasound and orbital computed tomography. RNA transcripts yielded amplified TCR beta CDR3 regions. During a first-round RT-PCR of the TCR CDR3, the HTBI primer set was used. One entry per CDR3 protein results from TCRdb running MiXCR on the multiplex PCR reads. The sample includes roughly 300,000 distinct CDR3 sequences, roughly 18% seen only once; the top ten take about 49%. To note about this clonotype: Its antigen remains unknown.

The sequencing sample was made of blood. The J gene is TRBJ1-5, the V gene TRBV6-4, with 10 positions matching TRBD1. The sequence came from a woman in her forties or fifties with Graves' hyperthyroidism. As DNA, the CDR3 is TGTGCCAGCAGCGCGACAGGGGGCGGCAATCAGCCCCAGCATTTT. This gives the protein CASSATGGGNQPQHF.